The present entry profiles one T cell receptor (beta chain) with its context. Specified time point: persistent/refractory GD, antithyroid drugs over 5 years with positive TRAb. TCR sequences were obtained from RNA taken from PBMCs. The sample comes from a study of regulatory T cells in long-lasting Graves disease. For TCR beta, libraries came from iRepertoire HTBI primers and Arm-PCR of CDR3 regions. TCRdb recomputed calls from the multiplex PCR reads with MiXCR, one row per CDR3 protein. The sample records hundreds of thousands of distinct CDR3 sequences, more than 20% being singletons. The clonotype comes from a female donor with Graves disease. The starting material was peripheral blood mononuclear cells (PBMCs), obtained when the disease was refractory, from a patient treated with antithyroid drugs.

The CDR3 DNA reads as TGTGCCAGCCATGGAAGGGCGGGCCCCGGCGAGCAGTACTTC. Its translation: CASHGRAGPGEQYF. This chain uses TRBV27 with TRBJ2-7, with D perhaps matching TRBD2 (5 bases). Trimming took 8 bases from V and 6 from J, leaving 20 bases between them. The CDR3 is 14 residues long. The germline gives CDR1 MNHEY, CDR2 SMNVEV (reference sequence).